Following are 26 T cell receptor beta chains from one sample sequenced in a study of shared clonotypes between healthy human individuals. Measured with immunoSEQ multiplex PCR; TCRdb has only the in-frame clones, and not every one. The top ten clones hold roughly 0.39% of a sample with approximately 2.5 million clones, under 95% of them seen once. Sequences were obtained from naive CD4+ T cells from PBMCs. The subset is: CD45RA+ positively selected. These receptor sequences come from a young man in good health. Some clones in this sample may be carry-over from other donors' samples.

This clone was observed once. The rearrangement uses TRBV19 and TRBJ2-3; D uncertain. Germline V CDR1 and CDR2: LNHDA, SQIVND (reference sequence). The CDR3 has 14 amino acids. Trimming left V 3 bases short and J 2 bases short, with 9 bases between. The CDR3 DNA follows: TGTGCCAGTAGTATTCGGCAGAACACAGATACGCAGTATTTT. This sequence encodes CASSIRQNTDTQYF.

The V gene is TRBV7-2, the J gene TRBJ2-5; 9 bases fit TRBD1. Germline CDR1 and CDR2: SGHTA and FQGNSA. The J segment lost 12 bases and the V segment lost 5 bases, leaving 10 bases of the junction unmatched. This CDR3 is built from 13 residues. CDR3 loop: CASSQGQGSFEYF. The CDR3 DNA follows: TGTGCCAGCAGCCAGGGACAGGGAAGCTTTGAGTACTTC.

V usage is TRBV30 and J usage is TRBJ2-7, with D tentatively TRBD1 (6 bases). The V end was cut by 3 bases, the J end by 10 bases, with 13 bases between. The CDR3 is made up of 11 amino acids. From germline, CDR1 is GTSNPN and CDR2 SVGIG (reference sequence). CDR3: CAWSGQRRQYF. The CDR3, as DNA: TGTGCCTGGAGCGGACAGCGCAGACAGTACTTC.

The V gene is TRBV28, the J gene TRBJ1-2, with 10 bases that match TRBD1. This CDR3 has 15 amino acids. Germline lookup yields CDR1 MDHEN and CDR2 SYDVKM. V lost 4 bases, J lost 5 bases, and 7 bases stayed unmatched. DNA of the CDR3: TGTGCCAGCAGTTCTTCCGGGACAGGGGCATATGGCTACACCTTC. Residues: CASSSSGTGAYGYTF.

The chain couples TRBV29-1 to TRBJ2-5; the D call may be TRBD1 or TRBD2 (6 bases each). Looked up from germline, CDR1 is SQVTM and CDR2 is ANQGSEA. The CDR3 has 16 amino acids. Trimming removed 4 bases from V and 4 bases from J, with 22 bases in between. CDR3 protein: CSVGSGWGARGETQYF. The DNA of the CDR3 is TGCAGCGTTGGGAGCGGATGGGGGGCAAGGGGAGAGACCCAGTACTTC.

The chain combines TRBV6-5 with TRBJ1-2; 9 positions agree with TRBD1. Germline CDR1 MNHEY, CDR2 SVGAGI. Unmatched junction bases numbered 12, after V lost 5 bases and J lost 8 bases. This CDR3 is 15 amino acids long. CDR3 in amino acids: CASSQRTGALRGYTF. The CDR3 region has the DNA TGTGCCAGCAGTCAGAGGACAGGGGCCTTGAGGGGCTACACCTTC.

The V and J genes are TRBV7-9 and TRBJ2-3; unclear D gene. V was shortened by 5 bases and J by 2 bases, with 14 bases between the two germline ends. Germline loops: CDR1 SEHNR, CDR2 FQNEAQ (reference sequence). There are 15 residues in the CDR3. CDR3 nucleotides: TGTGCCAGCAGCCCACTACGACTGAACACAGATACGCAGTATTTT. Its translation is CASSPLRLNTDTQYF. The whole variable domain, filled in from reference TRBV7-9 and TRBJ2-3, reads DTGVSQNPRHKITKRGQNVTFRCDPISEHNRLYWYRQTLGQGPEFLTYFQNEAQLEKSRLLSDRFSAERPKGSFSTLEIQRTEQGDSAMYLCASSPLRLNTDTQYFGPGTRLTVL.

The rearrangement uses TRBV7-2 and TRBJ1-2, with no clear D. Per the germline V gene, CDR1 is SGHTA and CDR2 is FQGNSA. The CDR3 extends over 15 amino acids. V lost 5 bases and J lost 8, with 21 bases in between. CDR3 loop: CASSRTAALFRGYTF. CDR3 coding DNA: TGTGCCAGCAGCCGGACGGCAGCTCTTTTTAGGGGCTACACCTTC.

V is TRBV5-6 and J is TRBJ1-1; tentative D call: TRBD1 (6 bases). Germline CDR1 SGHDT, CDR2 YYEEEE. The CDR3 is 14 residues long. V was pared by 2 bases and J by 9 bases, with 17 bases between. The CDR3 DNA sequence: TGTGCCAGCAGCTTATTCGCAGGGGTGACTAAAGCTTTCTTT. It translates to CASSLFAGVTKAFF.

For this clone: Other DNA sequences in the sample encode the same CDR3. The chain carries TRBV7-9 and TRBJ1-5, with 10 bases fitting TRBD1. The CDR3 has 14 amino acids. CDR1 is SEHNR and CDR2 is FQNEAQ in the germline V gene (reference sequence). The V gene end was trimmed by 5 bases and the J gene end by 4 bases; junction bases not matched to a gene: 2. CDR3 coding DNA: TGTGCCAGCAGCCCGGACAGGGGGAATCAGCCCCAGCATTTT. It encodes CASSPDRGNQPQHF. The full variable domain, with the rest looked up from reference TRBV7-9 and TRBJ1-5, is DTGVSQNPRHKITKRGQNVTFRCDPISEHNRLYWYRQTLGQGPEFLTYFQNEAQLEKSRLLSDRFSAERPKGSFSTLEIQRTEQGDSAMYLCASSPDRGNQPQHFGDGTRLSIL.

This clone was detected a few times. Other DNA sequences of this sample code for an identical CDR3. The chain joins TRBV14 to TRBJ1-2; TRBD1 agrees at 8 bases. CDR3 length equals 13 residues. The V gene end was trimmed by 4 bases and the J gene end by 4 bases; junction bases not matched to a gene: 2. Germline V gene data show CDR1 as SGHDN and CDR2 as FVKESK. The CDR3 loop is CASSPGGGYGYTF. The CDR3 region has the DNA TGTGCCAGCAGCCCAGGGGGCGGCTATGGCTACACCTTC.

This chain connects TRBV25-1 to TRBJ1-2; D might be TRBD1 (5 bases). V dropped 3 bases and J dropped 7 bases, with 15 bases sitting between them. CDR3 length: 14 amino acids. Germline V gene data show CDR1 as MGHDK and CDR2 as SYGVNS. The CDR3 coding sequence is TGTGCCAGCAGTGATCCCGGGACGGCAAGTGGCTACACCTTC. This sequence encodes CASSDPGTASGYTF.

This clone was found once. The chain employs TRBV7-9 and TRBJ2-7; 11 nucleotides line up with TRBD1. Per the germline V gene, CDR1 is SEHNR and CDR2 is FQNEAQ (reference sequence). The CDR3 spans 14 residues. V lost 5 bases, J lost 6 bases, and 6 bases stayed unmatched. The CDR3 here is CASSRTGGNGEQYF. The CDR3 DNA reads TGTGCCAGCAGCCGGACAGGGGGCAACGGCGAGCAGTACTTC.

The table lists this clone with a count of one. This chain uses TRBV19 with TRBJ2-2, with D maybe TRBD2 (6 bases). Germline CDR1 reads LNHDA; CDR2 reads SQIVND (reference sequence). Trimming stripped 3 bases from V and 4 bases from J, with 18 bases between. The CDR3 runs to 17 residues. CDR3 sequence: CASSIIGGPSVTGELFF. The CDR3 nucleotides read TGTGCCAGTAGTATCATTGGAGGGCCCTCGGTCACCGGGGAGCTGTTTTTT.

The chain employs TRBV6-5 and TRBJ2-7; 7 bases are shared with TRBD2. CDR1 and CDR2 from the germline V gene are MNHEY and SVGAGI. The CDR3 covers 15 residues. V dropped 4 bases and J dropped 0; count of bases not matched to a gene: 6. CDR3 loop: CASSSREVSSYEQYF. DNA for the CDR3: TGTGCCAGCAGTTCCCGGGAGGTCAGCTCCTACGAGCAGTACTTC.

The genes are TRBV6-1 and TRBJ1-2; 8 nucleotides line up with TRBD1. CDR1 MNHNS and CDR2 SASEGT come from the germline V gene. The CDR3 runs 13 residues. The ends lost 8 bases at V and 4 bases at J; junction bases unmatched: 6. CDR3 residues: CASEDREVYGYTF. The CDR3, as DNA: TGTGCCAGCGAGGACAGGGAGGTCTATGGCTACACCTTC.

The genes are TRBV7-2 and TRBJ2-5; possible D gene TRBD2, 6 bases. Germline V lookup: CDR1 SGHTA, CDR2 FQGNSA. This CDR3 is built from 14 residues. The ends were cut back, 5 bases at V and 5 bases at J, with 15 bases in the middle. CDR3 DNA: TGTGCCAGCAGCCGTCCGGGGAGGTTGGAGACCCAGTACTTC. Translating it yields CASSRPGRLETQYF.

The chain couples TRBV20-1 to TRBJ2-7; D unresolved. The CDR3 is 11 residues long. Germline V gene sequence: CDR1 DFQATT, CDR2 SNEGSKA (reference sequence). V was clipped by 5 bases and J by 3 bases, with 8 bases between them. The CDR3 protein is CSAWTHYEQYF. DNA of the CDR3: TGCAGTGCTTGGACCCACTACGAGCAGTACTTC.

This clone was observed a single time. The chain is built from TRBV7-3 and TRBJ2-5; D might be TRBD2 (6 bases). Trimming removed 3 bases from V and 1 base from J, with 15 bases in between. The germline CDR1 and CDR2 sequences are SGHTA and FQGTGA. This CDR3 is built from 16 residues. The CDR3 reads CASSFNQLLAQETQYF. In nucleotides, the CDR3 is TGTGCCAGCAGCTTTAACCAACTACTAGCCCAAGAGACCCAGTACTTC.

The chain uses TRBV10-3 and TRBJ2-3; D might be TRBD1 (5 bases). The length of the CDR3 is 15 residues. The V end lost 6 bases, the J end lost 3 bases, and 16 bases lay between the germline ends. Germline CDR1 is ENHRY and CDR2 is SYGVKD. CDR3 coding DNA: TGTGCCATCAGAGGGTCAAGGGGTTCGACAGATACGCAGTATTTT. Amino acid sequence: CAIRGSRGSTDTQYF.

V and J are TRBV28 and TRBJ2-3; TRBD2 matches 8 bases. The CDR3 extends over 17 amino acids. The V gene's germline CDR1 is MDHEN and CDR2 SYDVKM. Trimming at V came to 2 bases and at J to 0 bases, leaving 7 bases not matched to a gene. In nucleotides, the CDR3 is TGTGCCAGCAGTTTACTGGGTGCTAGCGGGAGCACAGATACGCAGTATTTT. Its protein is CASSLLGASGSTDTQYF.

This chain links TRBV5-4 with TRBJ2-7, with a tentative D call TRBD2 (6 bases). V was shortened by 4 bases and J by 0 bases, with 14 bases between the two germline ends. Germline V CDR1 and CDR2: SGHNT, YYREEE (reference sequence). This CDR3 spans 15 amino acids. CDR3 loop: CASSRGGASSYEQYF. DNA of the CDR3: TGTGCCAGCAGCCGCGGAGGGGCGAGCTCCTACGAGCAGTACTTC. Complete variable domain (other parts from reference TRBV5-4 and TRBJ2-7): ETGVTQSPTHLIKTRGQQVTLRCSSQSGHNTVSWYQQALGQGPQFIFQYYREEENGRGNFPPRFSGLQFPNYSSELNVNALELDDSALYLCASSRGGASSYEQYFGPGTRLTVT.

The chain has TRBV21-1 and TRBJ1-2. TRBV21-1 is a pseudogene segment. The CDR3 loop spans 17 amino acids. This CDR3 is CASSKPKADLRNYGYTF. As DNA, the CDR3 is TGTGCCAGCAGCAAACCAAAAGCGGACCTAAGAAACTATGGCTACACCTTC.

This clone came up a few times. This sequence joins TRBV6-5 and TRBJ1-5; D gene uncertain. The CDR3 consists of 15 residues. Germline V gives CDR1 MNHEY, CDR2 SVGAGI. Trimming removed 6 bases from V and 3 bases from J, with 15 bases in between. The CDR3 region has the DNA TGTGCCAGCAGCCCTCACTCAGGTTACAATCAGCCCCAGCATTTT. This sequence encodes CASSPHSGYNQPQHF.

This sequence joins TRBV28 and TRBJ2-7; D unclear. V was cut by 5 bases and J by 5 bases, with 19 bases left in between. The CDR3 has 15 amino acids. Germline V gene sequence: CDR1 MDHEN, CDR2 SYDVKM. The CDR3 DNA is TGTGCCAGCAGTGCTACAACCTCAGCTTCTAACGAGCAGTACTTC. Its translation is CASSATTSASNEQYF.

This clone was found once. The chain employs TRBV7-8 and TRBJ1-3; the match to TRBD1 covers 7 bases. Germline assignment: CDR1 SGHVS and CDR2 FQNEAQ. V shed 1 base, J shed 8 bases, and the junction held 11 bases outside the gene matches. The CDR3 loop spans 16 amino acids. Written as DNA, the CDR3 is TGTGCCAGCAGCTTAGGCGGGACAGTCGCGGGGCACACCATATATTTT. It translates to CASSLGGTVAGHTIYF.